These 32 T cell receptor beta chains came from one sample sequenced in a study of blood T cell repertoires in COVID-19. Sequenced by immunoSEQ multiplex PCR; TCRdb stores in-frame clones only, minus some. Here the sample spans about 190,000 clones, about 90% being singletons. Sequenced input: peripheral blood. These receptors were taken from a man aged 18 to 29 with active or convalescent COVID-19.

J is TRBJ1-5 and V is TRBV19; D gene uncertain. This CDR3 contains 14 residues. Looked up from germline, CDR1 is LNHDA and CDR2 is SQIVND (reference sequence). Trimming pared 3 bases from V and 4 bases from J, leaving 10 bases between. The CDR3 is CASSIYAENQPQHF. CDR3 coding DNA: TGTGCCAGTAGTATCTATGCGGAGAATCAGCCCCAGCATTTT.

V usage is TRBV12-3 or TRBV12-4 and J usage is TRBJ1-4; D is undetermined. Trimming took off 5 bases at V and 4 bases at J, with 8 bases between the two ends. The CDR3 runs to 13 residues. The CDR3 coding sequence is TGTGCCAGCAGTCAGCGCATTAATGAAAAACTGTTTTTT. It is translated as CASSQRINEKLFF.

The chain is built from TRBV6-6 and TRBJ2-7; D is possibly TRBD2 (5 bases). Germline CDR1 is MNHNY and CDR2 is SVGAGI (reference sequence). There are 16 residues in the CDR3. Trimming pared 0 bases from V and 3 bases from J, leaving 15 bases between. The CDR3 sequence: CASSYSRGLYRYEQYF. The CDR3 DNA reads as TGTGCCAGCAGTTACTCGCGCGGACTCTACCGCTACGAGCAGTACTTC.

As for this clone: The germline gene is not matched at one end of the junction; a read error may be the cause. CDR3 in DNA: TGTGCCAGCAGCGTACGACAGGGACCCTTC. Its protein is CASSVRQGPF. The chain combines TRBV11-3 with TRBJ1-2; 7 nucleotides agree with TRBD1. The CDR3 extends over 10 amino acids. Germline V gene data show CDR1 as SGHNT and CDR2 as YENEEA.

A remark on this clone: This specimen includes other DNA sequences encoding the same CDR3. The chain employs TRBV5-1 and TRBJ1-1; 8 bases are a match to TRBD1. The CDR3 totals 12 residues. V shed 2 bases and J 7 bases; nucleotides not matched to a gene: 1. Germline V gene data show CDR1 as SGHRS and CDR2 as YFSETQ. This CDR3 is CASSFGQGEAFF. CDR3 in DNA: TGCGCCAGCAGCTTTGGACAGGGTGAAGCTTTCTTT. Drawing the rest from reference TRBV5-1 and TRBJ1-1, the complete variable domain is KAGVTQTPRYLIKTRGQQVTLSCSPISGHRSVSWYQQTPGQGLQFLFEYFSETQRNKGNFPGRFSGRQFSNSRSEMNVSTLELGDSALYLCASSFGQGEAFFGQGTRLTVV.

The chain joins TRBV19 to TRBJ1-1, with a possible D match to TRBD1 (5 bases). Germline values: CDR1 LNHDA, CDR2 SQIVND (reference sequence). This CDR3 contains 14 residues. Trimming cost V 4 bases and J 5 bases, with 14 bases left between them. The CDR3 loop is CASSSRDYRTEAFF. CDR3 sequence (DNA): TGTGCCAGTAGTAGCCGGGACTACAGGACTGAAGCTTTCTTT.

This clone was recorded only once. V is TRBV2 and J is TRBJ1-2; 8 nucleotides agree with TRBD1. Germline lookup yields CDR1 SNHLY and CDR2 FYNNEI. The ends lost 1 base at V and 4 bases at J; junction bases unmatched: 5. The CDR3 covers 15 residues. As DNA, the CDR3 is TGTGCCAGCAGTGAAGGGGCAGGGGGCGGCTATGGCTACACCTTC. Its protein is CASSEGAGGGYGYTF.

The genes are TRBV13 and TRBJ1-1, with a weak D call TRBD1 (5 bases). V was shortened by 3 bases and J by 10 bases, with 18 bases between the two germline ends. Germline V gene lookup returns CDR1 PRHDT and CDR2 FYEKMQ (reference sequence). The CDR3 consists of 14 residues. DNA for the CDR3: TGTGCCAGCAGCTTGAGGACAACCTACCTATCAGCTTTCTTT. This codes for CASSLRTTYLSAFF.

This clone was detected a few times. The chain carries TRBV3-1 (or the pseudogene TRBV3-2) and TRBJ1-2; no clear D gene. With 0 bases removed from V and 6 bases from J, the gap between germline ends came to 11 bases. In germline, CDR1 is LGHDT, CDR2 YNNKEL (reference sequence). CDR3 length: 14 residues. CDR3 nucleotide sequence: TGTGCCAGCAGCCAAGAGTCAGGCAAGCATGGCTACACCTTC. Protein: CASSQESGKHGYTF.

V gene TRBV19 combines with J gene TRBJ1-2; TRBD1 agrees at 7 bases. This CDR3 has 15 amino acids. Germline trimming cut 5 bases from V and 0 bases from J; bases unmatched to any gene: 6. CDR1 and CDR2 from the germline V gene are LNHDA and SQIVND (reference sequence). The CDR3 reads CASSPRQGSNYGYTF. The CDR3 nucleotides read TGTGCCAGTAGTCCACGACAGGGATCTAACTATGGCTACACCTTC.

The chain combines TRBV15 with TRBJ1-1; tentative D call: TRBD1 (5 bases). In germline, CDR1 is LNHNV, CDR2 YYDKDF (reference sequence). This CDR3 has 14 residues. Trimming removed 0 bases at V and 7 bases at J, with 12 bases between. The CDR3 loop is CATSRDDGGVEAFF. The CDR3 nucleotides are TGTGCCACCAGCAGAGATGACGGGGGGGTTGAAGCTTTCTTT.

The chain uses TRBV28 and TRBJ1-1; 8 nucleotides align to TRBD1. The V gene end was trimmed by 4 bases and the J gene end by 1 base; junction bases not matched to a gene: 8. The germline V gene encodes CDR1 MDHEN and CDR2 SYDVKM. The CDR3 runs to 16 residues. The DNA of the CDR3 is TGTGCCAGCAGTTCACTCCACGGGACAGGGAACACTGAAGCTTTCTTT. As protein: CASSSLHGTGNTEAFF.

The V call is TRBV2, the J call TRBJ1-2; D ambiguous. Trimming removed 7 bases at V and 5 bases at J, with 11 bases between. CDR1 is SNHLY and CDR2 is FYNNEI in the germline V gene. The CDR3 is made up of 12 amino acids. The CDR3 DNA is TGTGCCAGCATCCCGGAGGGTTATGGCTACACCTTC. Translation: CASIPEGYGYTF.

This rearrangement joins TRBV19 to TRBJ2-1, with 8 bases matching TRBD1. The germline CDR1 and CDR2 sequences are LNHDA and SQIVND (reference sequence). This CDR3 is built from 14 residues. Trimming took 3 bases from V and 6 from J; bases not matched to a gene: 4. For the CDR3, the DNA is TGTGCCAGTAGTATCTGGACAGGGATCAATGAGCAGTTCTTC. Translated, it gives CASSIWTGINEQFF.

The chain joins TRBV7-2 to TRBJ2-5; 8 bases agree with TRBD1. Losses at the gene ends were 5 bases for V and 5 bases for J; bases not matched to a gene: 7. CDR3 length equals 14 residues. Germline V gene data show CDR1 as SGHTA and CDR2 as FQGNSA. The CDR3 nucleotides read TGTGCCAGCAGCCTAAGTCAGGGGGCGGAGACCCAGTACTTC. This gives the protein CASSLSQGAETQYF.

A single count supports this clone. The chain uses TRBV7-3 and TRBJ2-6; the match to TRBD1 covers 8 bases. Germline V lookup: CDR1 SGHTA, CDR2 FQGTGA. V lost 4 bases and J lost 4; bases outside the gene matches: 3. The CDR3 totals 15 residues. The CDR3 DNA sequence: TGTGCCAGCAGCTCCAGGGGGCGAGGGGCCAACGTCCTGACTTTC. Protein sequence: CASSSRGRGANVLTF.

Written as DNA, the CDR3 is TGTGCCAGCAGTCGGACAGGGGGCGACTATGGCTACACCTTC. Encoded protein: CASSRTGGDYGYTF. The chain recombines TRBV2 with TRBJ1-2, with 11 bases identical to TRBD1. Germline lookup yields CDR1 SNHLY and CDR2 FYNNEI. This CDR3 is built from 14 residues. V shed 5 bases, J shed 3 bases, and the junction held 2 bases outside the gene matches.

The V call is TRBV5-5, the J call TRBJ2-6; 7 bases map to TRBD1. After removal of 2 bases from V and 2 bases from J, the junction contained 4 bases not matched to a gene. In germline, CDR1 is SGHKS, CDR2 YYEKEE (reference sequence). The CDR3 loop spans 16 amino acids. The CDR3 nucleotides read TGTGCCAGCAGCTTTGACAGGGATACTGGGGCCAACGTCCTGACTTTC. This translates into CASSFDRDTGANVLTF.

The V call is TRBV10-3, the J call TRBJ1-3, with TRBD1 matching 9 bases. CDR3 length: 14 amino acids. CDR1 is ENHRY, CDR2 SYGVKD, per germline. V trimming: 7 bases; J trimming: 3 bases; junction bases outside the gene matches: 4. CDR3 in DNA: TGTGCCATCACCACAGGGGGCTATGGAAACACCATATATTTT. Its translation is CAITTGGYGNTIYF.

The rearrangement joins TRBV4-1 to TRBJ1-3; 8 nucleotides line up with TRBD1. Germline CDR1 is MGHRA and CDR2 is YSYEKL. With V trimmed by 4 bases and J by 8 bases, 7 bases remained unmatched. CDR3 length: 14 residues. CDR3 DNA: TGCGCCAGCAGCCGATCGGACAGGGCGGACACCATATATTTT. Translating gives CASSRSDRADTIYF.

The chain carries TRBV13 and TRBJ1-3; no clear D gene. V shed 0 bases and J shed 1 base, with 19 bases lying between them. This CDR3 is built from 19 residues. CDR1 and CDR2 from the germline V gene are PRHDT and FYEKMQ (reference sequence). CDR3 loop: CASSLGWVPGFESGNTIYF. CDR3 DNA: TGTGCCAGCAGCTTAGGCTGGGTTCCAGGATTTGAATCTGGAAACACCATATATTTT. Using reference TRBV13 and TRBJ1-3 for the parts outside the CDR3, the full variable domain is AAGVIQSPRHLIKEKRETATLKCYPIPRHDTVYWYQQGPGQDPQFLISFYEKMQSDKGSIPDRFSAQQFSDYHSELNMSSLELGDSALYFCASSLGWVPGFESGNTIYFGEGSWLTVV.

V gene TRBV18 combines with J gene TRBJ1-5; no definite D call. CDR1 and CDR2 (germline): KGHSH, LQKENI. This CDR3 has 13 residues. The germline V and J ends were trimmed by 6 bases and 7 bases, with 13 bases remaining between them. This chain's CDR3 is CASSPTVGQPQHF. CDR3 DNA: TGTGCCAGCTCGCCAACCGTCGGGCAGCCCCAGCATTTT.

The chain links TRBV4-1 to TRBJ1-2; a weak D match, TRBD1 (6 bases). Germline CDR1 reads MGHRA; CDR2 reads YSYEKL. The V end lost 4 bases, the J end lost 6 bases, and 12 bases lay between the germline ends. The CDR3 is made up of 13 amino acids. CDR3 coding DNA: TGCGCCAGCAGCCTAGGGGGGGCTAATGGCTACACCTTC. This sequence encodes CASSLGGANGYTF.

This chain joins TRBV4-2 and TRBJ2-1; 13 nucleotides match TRBD2. Germline CDR1 reads LGHNA; CDR2 reads YNFKEQ. The CDR3 has 17 residues. With V trimmed by 4 bases and J by 4 bases, 7 bases remained unmatched. The CDR3 nucleotides are TGTGCCAGCAGCCCCCGGACTAGCGGGAGTGTATACAATGAGCAGTTCTTC. Translation: CASSPRTSGSVYNEQFF.

The rearrangement uses TRBV2 and TRBJ1-2; tentative D call: TRBD1 (5 bases). This CDR3 spans 13 amino acids. Germline V gene sequence: CDR1 SNHLY, CDR2 FYNNEI. The V end was cut by 3 bases, the J end by 7 bases, with 12 bases between. This CDR3 reads CASSDSGTSGYTF. In DNA form, the CDR3 reads TGTGCCAGCAGTGATTCTGGGACTTCTGGCTACACCTTC. The full variable domain, its missing parts supplied by reference TRBV2 and TRBJ1-2, is EPEVTQTPSHQVTQMGQEVILRCVPISNHLYFYWYRQILGQKVEFLVSFYNNEISEKSEIFDDQFSVERPDGSNFTLKIRSTKLEDSAMYFCASSDSGTSGYTFGSGTRLTVV.

The chain is built from TRBV11-2 and TRBJ1-2; 8 nucleotides align to TRBD1. The CDR3 sequence is 13 residues long. V shed 5 bases and J 8 bases; nucleotides not matched to a gene: 7. Germline V gene data show CDR1 as SGHAT and CDR2 as FQNNGV. The DNA for the CDR3 is TGTGCCAGCAGCAAAGGGACAGGCTACGGCTACACCTTC. This codes for CASSKGTGYGYTF.

This rearrangement joins TRBV7-3 to TRBJ2-1; tentatively, D is TRBD2 (6 bases). CDR3 length equals 15 residues. Trimming took off 6 bases at V and 7 bases at J, with 19 bases between the two ends. Germline lookup yields CDR1 SGHTA and CDR2 FQGTGA. The CDR3 reads CASSRTPGLENEQFF. CDR3 DNA: TGTGCCAGCAGTCGTACCCCGGGACTCGAGAATGAGCAGTTCTTC.

The CDR3 protein is CASSLVGGGADEQFF. DNA for the CDR3: TGTGCCAGCAGCTTAGTTGGCGGGGGGGCCGATGAGCAGTTCTTC. The chain has TRBV7-2 and TRBJ2-1; 9 nucleotides agree with TRBD2. This CDR3 contains 15 residues. J gave up 8 bases and V 1 base, and 6 bases lay outside the gene matches. Germline lookup yields CDR1 SGHTA and CDR2 FQGNSA. The full variable domain, rest sourced from reference TRBV7-2 and TRBJ2-1, is GAGVSQSPSNKVTEKGKDVELRCDPISGHTALYWYRQSLGQGLEFLIYFQGNSAPDKSGLPSDRFSAERTGGSVSTLTIQRTQQEDSAVYLCASSLVGGGADEQFFGPGTRLTVL.

This chain uses TRBV27 with TRBJ1-4; 8 bases align to TRBD1. Germline V gene data show CDR1 as MNHEY and CDR2 as SMNVEV (reference sequence). J was trimmed by 8 bases and V by 5 bases; bases with no gene match: 10. The CDR3 length is 15 residues. The DNA of the CDR3 is TGTGCCAGCAGTCTTCGGACAGGGTCACGGGAAAAACTGTTTTTT. This translates into CASSLRTGSREKLFF.

This sequence joins TRBV5-1 and TRBJ1-1; D uncertain. V was trimmed by 4 bases and J by 1 base, leaving 8 bases between them. Germline V gene sequence: CDR1 SGHRS, CDR2 YFSETQ. This CDR3 is 13 amino acids long. The CDR3 loop is CASSDTQNTEAFF. DNA of the CDR3: TGCGCCAGCAGCGATACACAGAACACTGAAGCTTTCTTT.

V gene TRBV9 combines with J gene TRBJ1-2, with no clear D. Germline V CDR1 and CDR2: SGDLS, YYNGEE. V shed 4 bases and J shed 3 bases, with 10 bases lying between them. This CDR3 has 13 residues. The CDR3 sequence is CASSNEGDYGYTF. The CDR3 DNA reads TGTGCCAGCAGCAACGAGGGAGACTATGGCTACACCTTC. Full variable domain (remainder filled in from reference TRBV9 and TRBJ1-2): DSGVTQTPKHLITATGQRVTLRCSPRSGDLSVYWYQQSLDQGLQFLIQYYNGEERAKGNILERFSAQQFPDLHSELNLSSLELGDSALYFCASSNEGDYGYTFGSGTRLTVV.

The chain recombines TRBV24-1 with TRBJ2-1, with 8 bases lining up with TRBD2. V was pared by 3 bases and J by 12 bases, with 12 bases of the junction left unmatched. This CDR3 has 15 residues. Germline CDR1 and CDR2: KGHDR and SFDVKD. CDR3 nucleotide sequence: TGTGCCACCAGTGATCGCGCCGGGAGGGGGGATCGGCAGTTCTTC. This sequence encodes CATSDRAGRGDRQFF.